The source of this TCR beta chain is a study of graft-versus-host responses after intestinal transplantation. General study findings and limits: Peak GvH clone levels in circulation were associated with early post-transplant HvG declines. GvH clones occurred in recipient marrow; some first appeared in ileum or blood.

The repertoire was sequenced with immunoSEQ multiplex PCR; TCRdb's copy has only in-frame clones and lacks some. This sample yields some 110,000 clones, of which 90% are seen a single time; under 0.2% belongs to the top ten. The CDR3 sequence is 12 residues long. V was pared by 7 bases and J by 6 bases, with 13 bases between. Per the germline V gene, CDR1 is MNHEY and CDR2 is SVGAGI. Comments on this clone: The target antigen is unknown.

The rearrangement uses TRBV6-5 and TRBJ2-7; D might be TRBD2 (5 bases). This specimen consisted of unstimulated CD4+ T cells sorted from spleen or lymph node cells, obtained before intestinal transplant. This TCR derives from a human donor who received an intestinal transplant. CDR3 in DNA: TGTGCCAGCAAGGAGGCGAGAGGCGAGCAGTACTTC. It codes for CASKEARGEQYF.